This T cell receptor (beta chain) was found in a study of PD-1 blockade in mismatch repair-deficient tumors. Study-level points and caveats: Tumor-resident clones, often absent from pretreatment blood, expanded after pembrolizumab and then contracted.

The TCR-sequenced patients were a few responders to pembrolizumab. With regard to this clone: Antigen: not known.

This CDR3 is 13 amino acids long. Germline-derived CDR1 and CDR2 are SGHRS and YFSETQ. Trimming left V 3 bases short and J 2 bases short, with 9 bases between. Here immunoSEQ multiplex PCR was the method, and the copy in TCRdb shows in-frame clones only, minus some. This sample has roughly 48,000 clones, with over 75% found just once. The chain joins TRBV5-1 to TRBJ2-7, with D perhaps matching TRBD1 (6 bases). The specimen comprised PBMCs, sampled before pembrolizumab treatment. This clonotype was obtained from an adult with mismatch repair-deficient cancer. The CDR3 sequence is CASSWGQTYEQYF. DNA of the CDR3: TGCGCCAGCAGCTGGGGACAAACCTACGAGCAGTACTTC.